A selection of T cell receptor beta chains follows, all from one sample in a study of T cell responses to AZD1222 COVID-19 vaccine. TCRdb keeps only in-frame clones here, not all; method: immunoSEQ multiplex PCR. The table records roughly 130,000 clones, 87% of them present only once. Sequenced here: peripheral blood, sampled on day 0 of AZD1222 vaccination. These receptor sequences come from an adult in good health. CDR3s include the opening cysteine and the closing phenylalanine or tryptophan. A D gene is named only where the DNA matches it firmly. Size is omitted from some rows. Given values are once, few, many or a class for expanded clones.

cdr3_length j_call v_call clone_size d_call cdr3_aa cdr3_nt
14 TRBJ1-1 TRBV19 . TRBD1 CASSMDRWNTEAFF TGTGCCAGTAGTATGGACAGGTGGAACACTGAAGCTTTCTTT
16 TRBJ2-5 TRBV5-5 once . CASSLDGGAYQETQYF TGTGCCAGCAGCTTGGACGGCGGGGCCTACCAAGAGACCCAGTACTTC
15 TRBJ1-5 TRBV19 . . CASSIGWRENQPQHF TGTGCCAGTAGTATAGGGTGGCGGGAAAATCAGCCCCAGCATTTT
18 TRBJ1-1 TRBV27 . . CASSSQGGHQSVNTEAFF TGTGCCAGCAGTTCACAGGGAGGACATCAGTCGGTAAACACTGAAGCTTTCTTT
13 TRBJ1-4 TRBV19 . . CASSSRQREKLFF TGTGCCAGTAGTTCCCGACAACGGGAAAAACTGTTTTTT
15 TRBJ2-7 TRBV4-1 . TRBD2 CASSPLAESSYEQYF TGCGCCAGCAGTCCCCTAGCGGAAAGCTCCTACGAGCAGTACTTC
17 TRBJ2-1 TRBV5-1 . TRBD2 CASSQLAGGSSYNEQFF TGCGCCAGCAGCCAGCTAGCGGGGGGCAGCTCCTACAATGAGCAGTTCTTC
19 TRBJ1-6 TRBV7-9 . TRBD1 CASSLLTHRGQNADSPLHF TGTGCCAGCAGCTTACTTACGCACAGGGGGCAGAATGCGGATTCACCCCTCCACTTT
12 TRBJ1-1 TRBV5-1 . . CASSLNNGEAFF TGCGCCAGCAGCTTGAATAACGGTGAAGCTTTCTTT
14 TRBJ1-2 TRBV12-2 . . CASRLVTGNYGYTF TGTGCAAGTCGCTTAGTTACGGGGAACTATGGCTACACCTTC
14 TRBJ1-5 TRBV28 . . CASSLAYSNQPQHF TGTGCCAGCAGTTTGGCGTACAGTAATCAGCCCCAGCATTTT
15 TRBJ1-1 TRBV9 . TRBD1 CASSVGTAAFTEAFF TGTGCCAGCAGCGTTGGGACAGCGGCGTTCACTGAAGCTTTCTTT
14 TRBJ2-1 TRBV5-1 . . CASSLGLGGNEQFF TGCGCCAGCAGCTTGGGGCTCGGAGGCAATGAGCAGTTCTTC
14 TRBJ1-6 TRBV6-2/TRBV6-3 . TRBD1 CASSWDREDSPLHF TGTGCCAGCAGTTGGGACAGGGAAGATTCACCCCTCCACTTT
11 TRBJ2-3 TRBV7-9 . . CASSEGKTQYF TGTGCCAGCAGCGAGGGGAAGACGCAGTATTTT
16 TRBJ1-3 TRBV6-6 few TRBD1 CASSRLPRGPGNTIYF TGTGCCAGCAGCCGCTTACCCAGGGGGCCTGGAAACACCATATATTTT
15 TRBJ2-7 TRBV7-9 . TRBD1 CASSQGQVDSYEQYF TGTGCCAGCAGCCAGGGACAGGTCGACTCCTACGAGCAGTACTTC
14 TRBJ2-7 TRBV6-5 . . CASSYDREGYEQYF TGTGCCAGCAGTTACGACAGGGAGGGCTACGAGCAGTACTTC
12 TRBJ1-2 TRBV3-1/TRBV3-2 . . CASSQGAIGYTF TGTGCCAGCAGCCAAGGGGCTATTGGCTACACCTTC
14 TRBJ1-5 TRBV3-1/TRBV3-2 . TRBD1 CASSHTTGDQPQHF TGTGCCAGCAGCCACACGACAGGGGATCAGCCCCAGCATTTT
15 TRBJ1-3 TRBV28 . . CATYLGAYSGNTIYF TGTGCCACCTACCTAGGGGCGTACTCTGGAAACACCATATATTTT
16 TRBJ2-1 TRBV5-1 . . CASSLDAPSSYNEQFF TGCGCCAGCAGCTTGGACGCCCCCTCTTCCTACAATGAGCAGTTCTTC
16 TRBJ1-3 TRBV5-1 . . CASSLFSTGLKNTIYF TGCGCCAGCAGCTTATTTTCCACGGGACTCAAAAACACCATATATTTT
12 TRBJ2-7 TRBV30 . TRBD2 CAWSRGDYEQYF TGTGCCTGGAGTCGGGGGGACTACGAGCAGTACTTC
16 TRBJ1-3 TRBV5-4 once . CASSAAGSPIGNTIYF TGTGCCAGCAGCGCCGCCGGGTCACCCATTGGGAACACCATATATTTT
15 TRBJ2-1 TRBV7-3 . TRBD2 CASSAGLAVRDEQFF TGTGCCAGCAGCGCGGGACTAGCGGTACGCGATGAGCAGTTCTTC
14 TRBJ2-2 TRBV4-1 few . CASSQYWNTGELFF TGCGCCAGCAGCCAGTACTGGAACACCGGGGAGCTGTTTTTT
13 TRBJ1-2 TRBV7-8 few . CASSSRTAHGYTF TGTGCCAGCAGCTCAAGGACAGCCCATGGCTACACCTTC
18 TRBJ1-5 TRBV9 . . CASSVGPTGNHSNQPQHF TGTGCCAGCAGCGTAGGCCCCACTGGGAACCATAGCAATCAGCCCCAGCATTTT
18 TRBJ2-2 TRBV15 . TRBD2 CATSRQGGLADDTGELFF TGTGCCACCAGCAGACAAGGGGGACTAGCGGATGACACCGGGGAGCTGTTTTTT
14 TRBJ1-2 TRBV19 . . CASSTAGADYGYTF TGTGCCAGTAGTACGGCCGGAGCAGACTATGGCTACACCTTC
14 TRBJ2-1 TRBV7-3 . . CASSPSGATNEQFF TGTGCCAGCAGCCCAAGTGGGGCAACAAATGAGCAGTTCTTC
15 TRBJ1-3 TRBV6-6 . . CASSYQGSPGNTIYF TGTGCCAGCAGTTACCAGGGAAGCCCTGGAAACACCATATATTTT
17 TRBJ2-3 TRBV5-4 . TRBD2 CASSLEGLAGNTDTQYF TGTGCCAGCAGCTTGGAAGGCCTAGCGGGGAACACAGATACGCAGTATTTT
15 TRBJ2-1 TRBV9 . . CASSVAAWGDNEQFF TGTGCCAGCAGCGTAGCAGCTTGGGGTGACAATGAGCAGTTCTTC